This entry lists 22 T cell receptor beta chains sequenced from one sample in a study of beta chain features in type 1 diabetes. Findings and limits, study-wide: Shortening that was moderate but significant affected the TCRB CDR3s of Type 1 diabetes patients in all four CD4+ subsets.

The whole isolated RNA underwent reverse transcription, so sequencing captured expressed TCRB transcripts. TCRdb keeps only in-frame clones here, not all; method: immunoSEQ multiplex PCR. The sample lists around 600,000 clones; around 12% were seen once. These TCRs are of unknown antigen specificity. Sequencing used naive CD4+ T cells from blood. These receptors were obtained from a man aged 30 to 39 with type 1 diabetes.

This chain connects TRBV7-6 to TRBJ2-1; D remains ambiguous. Germline V lookup: CDR1 SGHVS, CDR2 FNYEAQ. The CDR3 runs to 12 residues. V shed 5 bases and J shed 5 bases, with 7 bases lying between them. The CDR3 DNA reads TGTGCCAGCAGCCCCCCTGACAATGAGCAGTTCTTC. Amino acid sequence: CASSPPDNEQFF.

This clone turned up a few times. The V call is TRBV7-3, the J call TRBJ1-2, with 7 nucleotides matching TRBD1. The germline V gene has CDR1 SGHTA and CDR2 FQGTGA. J gave up 6 bases and V 5 bases, and 12 bases lay outside the gene matches. The CDR3 consists of 15 residues. CDR3 nucleotides: TGTGCCAGCAGCCCCGTCCCACAGGGGAAAGATGGCTACACCTTC. It specifies CASSPVPQGKDGYTF.

This clone showed up just a few times. The chain links TRBV28 to TRBJ2-7, with D perhaps given as TRBD1 or TRBD2 (5 bases each). Per germline, CDR1 MDHEN and CDR2 SYDVKM. The CDR3 loop spans 19 amino acids. The V end lost 3 bases, the J end lost 5 bases, and 29 bases lay between the germline ends. The CDR3 DNA follows: TGTGCCAGCAGTTTCCGTCCCGGGGCACTCTTGGGGATGAATCACGAGCAGTACTTC. This sequence encodes CASSFRPGALLGMNHEQYF.

The chain uses TRBV5-1 and TRBJ1-1, with D perhaps matching TRBD1 (5 bases). CDR1 is SGHRS, CDR2 YFSETQ, per germline. V was trimmed by 1 base and J by 2 bases, leaving 12 bases between them. The length of the CDR3 is 15 residues. The CDR3 DNA follows: TGCGCCAGCAGCTTGCGCGGGGCAGGAAACACTGAAGCTTTCTTT. It translates to CASSLRGAGNTEAFF.

The sample holds a few counts of this clone. The identical CDR3 is also encoded by other nucleotide sequences in the sample. The CDR3 region has the DNA TGTGCCAGCAGCGACCCGGACAGGGCGAGAGATACGCAGTATTTT. It yields the protein CASSDPDRARDTQYF. The chain employs TRBV9 and TRBJ2-3; 8 bases are a match to TRBD1. CDR3 length: 15 residues. V shed 3 bases and J 5 bases; nucleotides not matched to a gene: 8. CDR1 SGDLS and CDR2 YYNGEE come from the germline V gene. The variable domain in full, completed from reference TRBV9 and TRBJ2-3, reads DSGVTQTPKHLITATGQRVTLRCSPRSGDLSVYWYQQSLDQGLQFLIQYYNGEERAKGNILERFSAQQFPDLHSELNLSSLELGDSALYFCASSDPDRARDTQYFGPGTRLTVL.

The V call is TRBV2, the J call TRBJ2-3; no firm D call. The CDR3 loop spans 14 amino acids. V dropped 6 bases and J dropped 3 bases, with 13 bases sitting between them. Germline loops: CDR1 SNHLY, CDR2 FYNNEI. The CDR3 spells CASRGWAKTDTQYF. The CDR3 region has the DNA TGTGCCAGCAGGGGGTGGGCCAAGACAGATACGCAGTATTTT.

The rearrangement links TRBV4-3 to TRBJ1-3; D not certain. Germline assignment: CDR1 LGHNA and CDR2 YSLEER. This CDR3 comprises 13 residues. Trimming shortened V by 5 bases and J by 3 bases, and 8 bases separated the two germline ends. CDR3 amino acids: CASSSRGGNTIYF. In DNA, the CDR3 is TGCGCCAGCAGCTCGCGAGGTGGAAACACCATATATTTT.

This clone was seen a few times. The V gene is TRBV14, the J gene TRBJ2-7; 12 bases agree with TRBD2. V shed 2 bases and J 3 bases; nucleotides not matched to a gene: 2. CDR1 is SGHDN and CDR2 is FVKESK in the germline V gene. The CDR3 loop spans 15 amino acids. The CDR3 is CASSQLTSGGYEQYF. CDR3 coding DNA: TGTGCCAGCAGCCAACTGACTAGCGGGGGCTACGAGCAGTACTTC.

The chain couples TRBV30 to TRBJ1-6; a weak D match, TRBD1 (6 bases). The CDR3 totals 13 residues. Deletions cut 7 bases from V and 6 bases from J, with 13 bases between. Germline V lookup: CDR1 GTSNPN, CDR2 SVGIG (reference sequence). The CDR3 sequence is CASTTGSNSPLHF. The CDR3 DNA follows: TGTGCCTCCACGACAGGCAGTAATTCACCCCTCCACTTT.

The chain carries TRBV30 and TRBJ2-3, with D possibly being TRBD1 (5 bases). This CDR3 comprises 14 residues. From germline, CDR1 is GTSNPN and CDR2 SVGIG (reference sequence). Trimming stripped 1 base from V and 1 base from J, with 9 bases between. CDR3 region: CAWSEGQGTDTQYF. CDR3 DNA: TGTGCCTGGAGTGAGGGGCAGGGCACAGATACGCAGTATTTT.

V is TRBV29-1 and J is TRBJ2-1, with D maybe TRBD1 (6 bases). Germline CDR1 is SQVTM and CDR2 is ANQGSEA. Trimming removed 6 bases from V and 2 bases from J, with 17 bases in between. CDR3 length: 15 amino acids. CDR3: CSVTTGRWTYNEQFF. Written as DNA, the CDR3 is TGCAGCGTCACAACAGGGAGATGGACCTACAATGAGCAGTTCTTC.

In regard to this clone: Relative to the germline gene, one junction end is altered; a read error may explain this. This rearrangement joins TRBV7-7 to TRBJ2-5, with D unclear. This CDR3 has 13 amino acids. Germline V CDR1 and CDR2: SSHAT, FNYEAQ (reference sequence). The CDR3 coding sequence is TGTGCTAGCAGCCCACCCGGGCGGGAGACCCAGTACTTC. It specifies CASSPPGRETQYF. The whole variable domain, remainder taken from reference TRBV7-7 and TRBJ2-5, is GAGVSQSPRYKVTKRGQDVTLRCDPISSHATLYWYQQALGQGPEFLTYFNYEAQPDKSGLPSDRFSAERPEGSISTLTIQRTEQRDSAMYRCASSPPGRETQYFGPGTRLLVL.

The chain couples TRBV29-1 to TRBJ1-1, with 11 bases matching TRBD1. Germline V gene data show CDR1 as SQVTM and CDR2 as ANQGSEA. V lost 7 bases and J lost 1; bases outside the gene matches: 8. The CDR3 sequence is 15 residues long. This CDR3 reads CSAQGTGGGNTEAFF. The CDR3 nucleotides read TGCAGCGCTCAGGGGACAGGGGGAGGGAACACTGAAGCTTTCTTT.

This clone was found a few times. The chain carries TRBV27 and TRBJ1-1; TRBD1 aligns across 11 bases. V dropped 7 bases and J dropped 1; count of bases not matched to a gene: 8. Looked up from germline, CDR1 is MNHEY and CDR2 is SMNVEV (reference sequence). This CDR3 has 16 amino acids. As DNA, the CDR3 is TGTGCCAGCATCGGACAGGGGGCAGTCCCGAACACTGAAGCTTTCTTT. This gives the protein CASIGQGAVPNTEAFF.

Written as DNA, the CDR3 is TGTGCCAGTAGTACGTCCCGGGACACCTTCTATGGCTACACCTTC. Its protein is CASSTSRDTFYGYTF. The rearrangement uses TRBV19 and TRBJ1-2; a possible D gene is TRBD1 (6 bases). V was cut by 4 bases and J by 4 bases, with 16 bases left in between. CDR3 length equals 15 residues. Per the germline V gene, CDR1 is LNHDA and CDR2 is SQIVND (reference sequence).

The rearrangement joins TRBV5-1 to TRBJ2-7; 8 nucleotides match TRBD1. Germline V gene lookup returns CDR1 SGHRS and CDR2 YFSETQ. Trimming at V came to 2 bases and at J to 0 bases, leaving 4 bases not matched to a gene. CDR3 length: 15 residues. CDR3 in DNA: TGCGCCAGCAGCTTCTCGACAGGGGACTCCTACGAGCAGTACTTC. This encodes CASSFSTGDSYEQYF.

This chain uses TRBV5-1 with TRBJ2-7; 9 nucleotides line up with TRBD1. Trimming at V came to 3 bases and at J to 4 bases, leaving 5 bases not matched to a gene. There are 14 residues in the CDR3. The germline gives CDR1 SGHRS, CDR2 YFSETQ. For the CDR3, the DNA is TGCGCCAGCAGCTCCCAGACAGGGGGTTACGAGCAGTACTTC. It codes for CASSSQTGGYEQYF.

This clone was picked up a small number of times. The J gene is TRBJ2-5, the V gene TRBV9, with D uncertain. The V and J ends lost 3 bases and 2 bases respectively, with 14 bases between them. This CDR3 is 15 amino acids long. CDR1 SGDLS and CDR2 YYNGEE come from the germline V gene. The CDR3 DNA sequence: TGTGCCAGCAGCGCTACATCGCAACATCAAGAGACCCAGTACTTC. As protein: CASSATSQHQETQYF. Filled out from reference TRBV9 and TRBJ2-5, the complete variable domain reads DSGVTQTPKHLITATGQRVTLRCSPRSGDLSVYWYQQSLDQGLQFLIQYYNGEERAKGNILERFSAQQFPDLHSELNLSSLELGDSALYFCASSATSQHQETQYFGPGTRLLVL.

This clone has more than one count but fewer than ten. The rearrangement links TRBV5-1 to TRBJ2-1; D may be TRBD1 (5 bases). CDR1 is SGHRS, CDR2 YFSETQ, per germline. CDR3 length: 13 amino acids. V was shortened by 0 bases and J by 8 bases, with 9 bases between the two germline ends. This CDR3 is CASSLDRIDEQFF. CDR3 bases: TGCGCCAGCAGCTTGGACAGGATCGATGAGCAGTTCTTC.

This rearrangement joins TRBV7-9 to TRBJ1-1, with 12 nucleotides matching TRBD1. The CDR3 contains 14 residues. After removal of 4 bases from V and 11 bases from J, the junction contained 8 bases not matched to a gene. CDR1 SEHNR and CDR2 FQNEAQ come from the germline V gene (reference sequence). The CDR3 sequence is CASSYSRDRGQAFF. For the CDR3, the DNA is TGTGCCAGCAGCTATAGCCGGGACAGGGGGCAGGCTTTCTTT.

This clone was found a few times. The chain carries TRBV23-1 and TRBJ1-2; 8 bases fit TRBD1. TRBV23-1 is identified as an open reading frame with a role that is uncertain. This CDR3 comprises 17 residues. Trimming took 6 bases from V and 8 from J; bases not matched to a gene: 20. CDR3 coding DNA: TGCGCCAGCAGACCCAAACTCCTGCTGCGGACAGGGTCCGGCTACACCTTC. Its protein is CASRPKLLLRTGSGYTF.

This clone showed up just a few times. The chain is built from TRBV6-6 and TRBJ1-5; 8 bases map to TRBD1. The CDR3 spans 15 residues. Germline V gene sequence: CDR1 MNHNY, CDR2 SVGAGI (reference sequence). V gave up 2 bases and J gave up 4 bases; unmatched junction bases: 4. As DNA, the CDR3 is TGTGCCAGCAGTTACGGGACAGGACGGAATCAGCCCCAGCATTTT. This gives the protein CASSYGTGRNQPQHF.